Below, one T cell receptor beta chain is given with its context. Its antigen is not identified. The CDR3 spans 15 residues. Per germline, CDR1 MNHEY and CDR2 SVGAGI. V lost 4 bases, J lost 3 bases, and 7 bases stayed unmatched. This entry is derived from a study of T cells in tuberculosis. Study summary: Samples predate treatment or fall within its first 7 days. Findings and limits, study-wide: Active tuberculosis alpha repertoires lay closer to GMM-specific TCRs than controls'. Active tuberculosis cases were adults; controls were adolescents.

Libraries were prepared by immunoSEQ multiplex PCR; TCRdb keeps only in-frame clonotypes and omits some of them. The table records about 30,000 clones, roughly 94% of them present only once. As for time point: new active TB diagnosis, blood taken before or within 7 days of starting treatment. The origin of this receptor is an adult with tuberculosis. The specimen was PBMCs, collected at tuberculosis diagnosis. V usage is TRBV6-5 and J usage is TRBJ2-3; 7 bases fit TRBD2. CDR3 loop: CASSSPSGATDTQYF. The DNA for the CDR3 is TGTGCCAGCAGTTCCCCGAGCGGGGCGACAGATACGCAGTATTTT.